This record concerns one T cell receptor (beta chain) sequence. V shed 4 bases and J 0 bases; nucleotides not matched to a gene: 9. Germline lookup yields CDR1 SGHRS and CDR2 YFSETQ. This CDR3 has 18 residues. These data come from a study of PD-L1 blockade in urothelial cancer. Study overall: Blood yielded a median of about 140,000 T cells per sample.

Profiled with immunoSEQ multiplex PCR; TCRdb holds only in-frame clones, not every one. Seen here are approximately 26,000 clones, around nine tenths observed once, and the top ten hold roughly a third. This sequence originates from a man between 60 and 70 years old with urothelial cancer. Specimen: PBMCs, collected around atezolizumab (anti-PD-L1) treatment. V gene TRBV5-1 combines with J gene TRBJ1-6; TRBD1 aligns across 8 bases. The CDR3, as DNA: TGCGCCAGCAGCCCCTCCACAGGGGGGTACTCCTATAATTCACCCCTCCACTTT. It codes for CASSPSTGGYSYNSPLHF.